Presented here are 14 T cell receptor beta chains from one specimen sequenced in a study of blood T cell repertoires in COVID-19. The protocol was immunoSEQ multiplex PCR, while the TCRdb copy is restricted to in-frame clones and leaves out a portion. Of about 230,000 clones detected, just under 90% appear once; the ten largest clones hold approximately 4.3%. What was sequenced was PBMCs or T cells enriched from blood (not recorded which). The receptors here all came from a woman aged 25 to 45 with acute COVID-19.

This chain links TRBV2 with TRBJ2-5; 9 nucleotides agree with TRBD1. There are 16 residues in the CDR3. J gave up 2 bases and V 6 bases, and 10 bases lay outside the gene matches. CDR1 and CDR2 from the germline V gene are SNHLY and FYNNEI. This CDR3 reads CASRGRDRVNQETQYF. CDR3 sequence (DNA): TGTGCCAGCAGGGGCCGGGACAGGGTGAATCAAGAGACCCAGTACTTC. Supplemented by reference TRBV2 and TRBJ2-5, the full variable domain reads EPEVTQTPSHQVTQMGQEVILRCVPISNHLYFYWYRQILGQKVEFLVSFYNNEISEKSEIFDDQFSVERPDGSNFTLKIRSTKLEDSAMYFCASRGRDRVNQETQYFGPGTRLLVL.

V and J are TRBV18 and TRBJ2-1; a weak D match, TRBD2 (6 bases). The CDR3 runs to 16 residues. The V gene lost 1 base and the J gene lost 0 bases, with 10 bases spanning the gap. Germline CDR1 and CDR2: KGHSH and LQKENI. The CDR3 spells CASSPRAGTSYNEQFF. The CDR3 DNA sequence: TGTGCCAGCTCACCACGGGCGGGGACCTCCTACAATGAGCAGTTCTTC.

CDR3 DNA: TGTGCCAGTACTAGGTCTGTACAGGCCAACACTGAAGCTTTCTTT. Residues: CASTRSVQANTEAFF. The V call is TRBV19, the J call TRBJ1-1; D might be TRBD1 (5 bases). Trimming took off 7 bases at V and 2 bases at J, with 17 bases between the two ends. The CDR3 is 15 amino acids. From germline, CDR1 is LNHDA and CDR2 SQIVND (reference sequence).

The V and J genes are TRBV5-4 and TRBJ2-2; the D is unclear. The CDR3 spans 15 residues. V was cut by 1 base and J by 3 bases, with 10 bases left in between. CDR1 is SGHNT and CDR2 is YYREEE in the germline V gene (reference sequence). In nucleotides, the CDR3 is TGTGCCAGCAGCTTGCGCAGTGTATACACCGGGGAGCTGTTTTTT. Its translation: CASSLRSVYTGELFF.

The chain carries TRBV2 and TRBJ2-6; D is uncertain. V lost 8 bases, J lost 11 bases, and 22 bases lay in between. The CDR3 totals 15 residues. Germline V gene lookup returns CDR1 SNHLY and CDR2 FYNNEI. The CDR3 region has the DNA TGTGCCAGCGGGCCTGCCTTCCTCAGACCCCACGTCCTGACTTTC. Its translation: CASGPAFLRPHVLTF.

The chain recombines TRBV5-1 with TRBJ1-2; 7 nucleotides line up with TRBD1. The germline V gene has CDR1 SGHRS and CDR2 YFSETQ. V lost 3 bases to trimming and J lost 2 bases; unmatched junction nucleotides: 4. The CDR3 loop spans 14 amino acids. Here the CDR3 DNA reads TGCGCCAGCAGCTGGGACAGCACAAACTATGGCTACACCTTC. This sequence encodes CASSWDSTNYGYTF.

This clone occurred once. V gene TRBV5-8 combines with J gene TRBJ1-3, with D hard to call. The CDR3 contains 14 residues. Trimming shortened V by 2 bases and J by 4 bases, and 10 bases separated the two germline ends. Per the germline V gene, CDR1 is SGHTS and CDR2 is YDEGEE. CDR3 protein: CASSFATRGNTIYF. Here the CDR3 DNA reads TGTGCCAGCAGCTTCGCGACCAGGGGAAACACCATATATTTT.

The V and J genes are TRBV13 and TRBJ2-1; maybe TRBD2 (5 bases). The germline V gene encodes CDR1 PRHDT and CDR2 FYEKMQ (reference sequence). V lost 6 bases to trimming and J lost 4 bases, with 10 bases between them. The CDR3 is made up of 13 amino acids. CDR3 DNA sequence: TGTGCCAGCAGACAAGGGAGTTACAATGAGCAGTTCTTC. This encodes CASRQGSYNEQFF. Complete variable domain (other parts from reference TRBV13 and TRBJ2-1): AAGVIQSPRHLIKEKRETATLKCYPIPRHDTVYWYQQGPGQDPQFLISFYEKMQSDKGSIPDRFSAQQFSDYHSELNMSSLELGDSALYFCASRQGSYNEQFFGPGTRLTVL.

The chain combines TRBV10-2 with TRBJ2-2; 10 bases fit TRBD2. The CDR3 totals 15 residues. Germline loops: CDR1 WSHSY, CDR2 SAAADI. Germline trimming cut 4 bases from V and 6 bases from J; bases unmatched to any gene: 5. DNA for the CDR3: TGCGCCAGCAGTGGTGGACTAGCGGAGGCCGGGGAGCTGTTTTTT. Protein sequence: CASSGGLAEAGELFF.

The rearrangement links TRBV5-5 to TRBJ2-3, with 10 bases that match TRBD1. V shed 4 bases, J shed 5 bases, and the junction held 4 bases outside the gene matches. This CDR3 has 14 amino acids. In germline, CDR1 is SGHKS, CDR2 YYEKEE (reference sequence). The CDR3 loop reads CASSMTGGEDTQYF. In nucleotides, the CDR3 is TGTGCCAGCAGCATGACAGGGGGCGAAGATACGCAGTATTTT.

CDR3: CASSSFDRGGNHYGYTF. In nucleotides, the CDR3 is TGTGCCAGCAGCTCATTCGACAGGGGTGGTAATCACTATGGCTACACCTTC. The chain combines TRBV7-9 with TRBJ1-2; TRBD1 aligns across 8 bases. V lost 4 bases to trimming and J lost 3 bases; unmatched junction nucleotides: 13. Per germline, CDR1 SEHNR and CDR2 FQNEAQ (reference sequence). The CDR3 totals 17 residues.

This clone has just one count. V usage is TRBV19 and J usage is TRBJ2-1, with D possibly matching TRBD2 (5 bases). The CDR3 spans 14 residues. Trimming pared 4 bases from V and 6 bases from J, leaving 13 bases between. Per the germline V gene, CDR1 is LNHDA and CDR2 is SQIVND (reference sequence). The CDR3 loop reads CASSNGREGNEQFF. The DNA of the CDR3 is TGTGCCAGTAGTAACGGGCGCGAGGGCAATGAGCAGTTCTTC.

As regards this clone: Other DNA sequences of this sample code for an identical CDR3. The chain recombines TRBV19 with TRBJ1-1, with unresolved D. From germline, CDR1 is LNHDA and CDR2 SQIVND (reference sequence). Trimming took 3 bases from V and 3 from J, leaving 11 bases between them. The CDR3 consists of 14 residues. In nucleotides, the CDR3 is TGTGCCAGTAGTATCCGCCCTAGAGACACTGAAGCTTTCTTT. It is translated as CASSIRPRDTEAFF.

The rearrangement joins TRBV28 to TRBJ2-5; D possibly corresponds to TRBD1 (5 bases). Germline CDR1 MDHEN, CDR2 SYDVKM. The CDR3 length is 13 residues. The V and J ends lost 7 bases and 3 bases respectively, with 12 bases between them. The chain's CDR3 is CASTRGLEETQYF. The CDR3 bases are TGTGCCAGCACAAGGGGCCTTGAAGAGACCCAGTACTTC.